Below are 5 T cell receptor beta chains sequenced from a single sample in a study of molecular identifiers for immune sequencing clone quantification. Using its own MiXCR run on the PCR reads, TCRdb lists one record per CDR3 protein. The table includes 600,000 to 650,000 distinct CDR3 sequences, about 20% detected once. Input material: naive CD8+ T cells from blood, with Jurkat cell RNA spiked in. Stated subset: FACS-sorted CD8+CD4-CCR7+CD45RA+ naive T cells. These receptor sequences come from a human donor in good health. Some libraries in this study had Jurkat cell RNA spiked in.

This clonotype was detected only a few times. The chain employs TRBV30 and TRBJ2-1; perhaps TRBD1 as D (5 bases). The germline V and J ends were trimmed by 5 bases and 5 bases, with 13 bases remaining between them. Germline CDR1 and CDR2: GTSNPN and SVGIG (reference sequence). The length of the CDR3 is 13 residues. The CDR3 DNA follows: TGTGCCTGGGGGGCAGCCCGACACAATGAGCAGTTCTTC. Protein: CAWGAARHNEQFF.

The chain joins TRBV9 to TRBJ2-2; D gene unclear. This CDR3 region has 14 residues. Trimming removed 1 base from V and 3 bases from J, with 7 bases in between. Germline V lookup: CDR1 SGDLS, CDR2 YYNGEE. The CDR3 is CASSVLSDTGELFF. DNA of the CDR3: TGTGCCAGCAGCGTACTCTCGGACACCGGGGAGCTGTTTTTT.

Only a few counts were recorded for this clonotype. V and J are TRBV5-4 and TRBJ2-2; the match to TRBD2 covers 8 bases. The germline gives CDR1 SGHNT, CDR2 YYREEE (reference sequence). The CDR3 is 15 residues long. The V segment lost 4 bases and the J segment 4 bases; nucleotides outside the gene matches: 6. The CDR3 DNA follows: TGTGCCAGCAGCCCCCTGGCGGGGGGCACCGGGGAGCTGTTTTTT. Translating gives CASSPLAGGTGELFF.

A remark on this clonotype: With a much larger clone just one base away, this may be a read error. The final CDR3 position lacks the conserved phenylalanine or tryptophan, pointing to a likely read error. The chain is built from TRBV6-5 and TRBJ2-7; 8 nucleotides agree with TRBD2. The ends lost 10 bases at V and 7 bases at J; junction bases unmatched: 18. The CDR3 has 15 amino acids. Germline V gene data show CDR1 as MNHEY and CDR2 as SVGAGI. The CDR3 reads CATLGPGTRGREQYS. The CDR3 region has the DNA TGTGCCACCTTAGGTCCCGGGACTAGAGGTAGGGAGCAGTACTCC.

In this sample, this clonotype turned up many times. In DNA form, the CDR3 reads TGTGCCAGCAGTGAAATCGGGACTACGCCTGACGAGCAGTACTTC. Residues: CASSEIGTTPDEQYF. The chain has TRBV6-1 and TRBJ2-7, with 7 positions matching TRBD2. Trimming cost V 2 bases and J 5 bases; bases outside gene matches: 9. The CDR3 sequence is 15 residues long. The germline V gene encodes CDR1 MNHNS and CDR2 SASEGT.